The clone carrying this T cell receptor beta chain was detected many times. This specimen comes from a study of shared clonotypes between healthy human individuals. Per the authors' pipeline: Junction-only immunoSEQ data arrived without quality scores, meaning filtering differed. Clones were read by immunoSEQ multiplex PCR, and TCRdb kept only the in-frame ones, dropping some. Clone size and the V and J calls come from that table; the DNA yielded D and trimming. The sample includes some 1,100,000 clones, 75% to 80% of them seen just once. Trimming removed 0 bases from V and 6 bases from J; junction bases left unmatched: 3. CDR1 is SNHLY and CDR2 is FYNNEI in the germline V gene. This CDR3 region has 16 residues.

The rearrangement uses TRBV2 and TRBJ2-1; 12 nucleotides match TRBD2. The sample comprised memory CD4+ T cells from PBMCs. Subset given: CD45RA-negative fraction. This TCR was sampled from a man in his late teens or twenties in good health. Some clones in this sample may be carry-over from other donors' samples. CDR3: CASSEARLAGVNEQFF. The CDR3 DNA sequence: TGTGCCAGCAGTGAAGCCCGACTAGCGGGAGTCAATGAGCAGTTCTTC. The entire variable domain, with the rest obtained from reference TRBV2 and TRBJ2-1, is as follows: EPEVTQTPSHQVTQMGQEVILRCVPISNHLYFYWYRQILGQKVEFLVSFYNNEISEKSEIFDDQFSVERPDGSNFTLKIRSTKLEDSAMYFCASSEARLAGVNEQFFGPGTRLTVL.